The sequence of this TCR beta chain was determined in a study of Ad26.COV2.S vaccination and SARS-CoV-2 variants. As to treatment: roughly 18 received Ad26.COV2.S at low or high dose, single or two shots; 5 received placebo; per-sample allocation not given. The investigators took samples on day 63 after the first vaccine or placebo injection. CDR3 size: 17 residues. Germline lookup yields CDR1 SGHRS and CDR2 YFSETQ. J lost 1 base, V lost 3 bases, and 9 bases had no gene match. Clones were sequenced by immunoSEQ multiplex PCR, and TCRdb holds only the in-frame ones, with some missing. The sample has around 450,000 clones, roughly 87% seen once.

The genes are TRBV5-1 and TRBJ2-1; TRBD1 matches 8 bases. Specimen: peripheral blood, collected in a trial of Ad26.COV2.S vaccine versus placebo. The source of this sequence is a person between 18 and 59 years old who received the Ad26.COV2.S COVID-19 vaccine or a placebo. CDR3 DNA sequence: TGCGCCAGCAGCTCCTTTGGGGACAGGAATTCCTACAATGAGCAGTTCTTC. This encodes CASSSFGDRNSYNEQFF.